This T cell receptor (beta chain) appears in the sequencing data of a study of TIL therapy for anti-PD-1-resistant metastatic lung cancer. Study-wide results and limits: Treatment-naive, never-smoker and oncogene-addicted patients were overrepresented in this highly selected cohort.

The time point was: pre-treatment sample, taken before nivolumab and TIL therapy. Sequencing used immunoSEQ v3. Here immunoSEQ multiplex PCR was the method, and the copy in TCRdb shows in-frame clones only, minus some. Of approximately 16,000 clones listed, approximately 85% are singletons. About this clone: Its antigen is unknown.

This receptor was taken from a person aged 25-80 years with non-small cell lung cancer. The sequenced sample was blood, obtained at baseline.

In DNA form, the CDR3 reads TGCGCCAGCACGTACGGGACAGGGGCTCTAGCTAACTATGGCTACACCTTC. This gives the protein CASTYGTGALANYGYTF. This sequence joins TRBV5-1 and TRBJ1-2, with 10 bases that match TRBD1. Losses at the gene ends were 6 bases for V and 0 bases for J; bases not matched to a gene: 11. This CDR3 contains 17 residues. Germline CDR1 reads SGHRS; CDR2 reads YFSETQ.